This entry concerns a single TCR beta chain. The antigen remains undetermined. These data belong to a study of cytomegalovirus exposure and HLA in healthy donors. Findings and limits, study-wide: In vitro assays verified that three CMV-associated chains recognized CMV antigens specifically. Cytomegalovirus status was reportedly diagnosed by the classifier with high sensitivity and specificity. The likely origin of a cluster of highly shared sequence variants was a sequencing artifact.

All the people who gave samples were healthy bone marrow donors. The PCR ran on 60 Vbeta and 13 Jbeta primers. Clones were sequenced by immunoSEQ multiplex PCR, and TCRdb holds only the in-frame ones, with some missing. The data show over 100,000 clones, with 74% seen just once and under 8.5% held by the top ten. The sequencing sample was made of PBMCs. The sequence was obtained from a male donor in good health and CMV-seronegative.

The CDR3 protein is CASSQGGGGYTF. Written as DNA, the CDR3 is TGTGCCAGCAGTCAGGGCGGGGGTGGCTACACCTTC. J is TRBJ1-2 and V is TRBV2, with D perhaps TRBD1 (5 bases). CDR1 and CDR2 from the germline V gene are SNHLY and FYNNEI. CDR3 length: 12 amino acids. V was cut by 5 bases and J by 7 bases, with 11 bases left in between.